Below are 22 T cell receptor beta chains sequenced from a single sample in a study of shared clonotypes between healthy human individuals. Assay used: immunoSEQ multiplex PCR; TCRdb lists only in-frame clones, some missing. The data hold about 2.4 million clones, with around 94% observed a single time. Sequenced sample: naive CD4+ T cells sorted from blood. Subset noted: CD45RA+ positively selected. These receptors came from a man aged 18 to 29 in good health.

V is TRBV15 and J is TRBJ2-3; D remains ambiguous. CDR3 length: 14 amino acids. CDR1 LNHNV and CDR2 YYDKDF come from the germline V gene (reference sequence). Trimming removed 10 bases from V and 0 bases from J, with 14 bases in between. CDR3 sequence: CASARSSSTDTQYF. The DNA for the CDR3 is TGTGCCAGCGCGCGGAGCAGCAGCACAGATACGCAGTATTTT.

The V gene is TRBV4-1, the J gene TRBJ1-6; weak D call: TRBD1 (5 bases). This CDR3 is 17 amino acids long. Germline assignment: CDR1 MGHRA and CDR2 YSYEKL. Trimming left V 1 base short and J 8 bases short, with 18 bases between. In DNA form, the CDR3 reads TGCGCCAGCAGCCAAGGTCGTGGGACGGTGAGCGATTCACCCCTCCACTTT. Amino acids: CASSQGRGTVSDSPLHF.

The V call is TRBV19, the J call TRBJ1-2; TRBD1 matches at 7 bases. With V trimmed by 10 bases and J by 4 bases, 6 bases remained unmatched. Germline lookup yields CDR1 LNHDA and CDR2 SQIVND (reference sequence). This CDR3 has 12 amino acids. The DNA for the CDR3 is TGTGCCACAGCACAGGGGCCCTATGGCTACACCTTC. Protein product: CATAQGPYGYTF.

V gene TRBV11-2 combines with J gene TRBJ1-5; tentatively, D is TRBD1 (5 bases). CDR1 is SGHAT, CDR2 FQNNGV, per germline. The ends were cut back, 1 base at V and 2 bases at J, with 12 bases in the middle. The CDR3 sequence is 16 residues long. CDR3 in amino acids: CASSLGAGKGNQPQHF. The DNA for the CDR3 is TGTGCCAGCAGCTTAGGGGCAGGGAAGGGCAATCAGCCCCAGCATTTT.

The V and J genes are TRBV21-1 and TRBJ1-1; TRBD1 is the table's D call, not checked against the DNA. TRBV21-1 is a pseudogene locus. The CDR3 has 19 residues. CDR3 sequence (DNA): TGTGCCAGCAGCAAGACGGGGTCCCGGGACAGGGGGTTGGACACTGAAGCTTTCTTT. Translated, it gives CASSKTGSRDRGLDTEAFF.

The chain carries TRBV29-1 and TRBJ2-1; D uncertain. The CDR3 consists of 10 residues. V was cut by 7 bases and J by 8 bases, with 9 bases left in between. CDR1 SQVTM and CDR2 ANQGSEA come from the germline V gene. The CDR3 here is CSARNHEQFF. The CDR3 bases are TGCAGCGCAAGAAACCATGAGCAGTTCTTC.

This clone was detected a few times. CDR3 sequence (DNA): TGTGCCAGCAGCTCGTGGGGGGTGAATGGCTACACCTTC. Its protein product is CASSSWGVNGYTF. V gene TRBV2 combines with J gene TRBJ1-2; D is perhaps TRBD1 (5 bases). V was clipped by 6 bases and J by 6 bases, with 14 bases between them. The CDR3 spans 13 residues. The germline V gene has CDR1 SNHLY and CDR2 FYNNEI. The complete variable domain, with remaining parts taken from reference TRBV2 and TRBJ1-2, reads EPEVTQTPSHQVTQMGQEVILRCVPISNHLYFYWYRQILGQKVEFLVSFYNNEISEKSEIFDDQFSVERPDGSNFTLKIRSTKLEDSAMYFCASSSWGVNGYTFGSGTRLTVV.

In its sample, this clone was seen once. The chain is built from TRBV5-8 and TRBJ1-4; 8 bases align to TRBD1. The CDR3 has 14 residues. Germline CDR1 SGHTS, CDR2 YDEGEE. Trimming cost V 5 bases and J 7 bases; bases outside gene matches: 7. The DNA of the CDR3 is TGTGCCAGCAGGTGGACAGGGCGGAGTGAAAAACTGTTTTTT. This gives the protein CASRWTGRSEKLFF.

This chain uses TRBV7-9 with TRBJ2-1; 8 bases are shared with TRBD2. Germline lookup yields CDR1 SEHNR and CDR2 FQNEAQ (reference sequence). The V and J ends lost 7 bases and 9 bases, in that order; junction bases with no gene match: 11. The CDR3 totals 14 residues. This CDR3 is CASTRPGGAVEQFF. The CDR3 nucleotides read TGTGCCAGCACCCGTCCCGGGGGGGCGGTTGAGCAGTTCTTC.

The chain carries TRBV19 and TRBJ2-6, with 8 positions matching TRBD1. CDR1 LNHDA and CDR2 SQIVND come from the germline V gene (reference sequence). V dropped 3 bases and J dropped 0; count of bases not matched to a gene: 10. This CDR3 region has 19 residues. This chain's CDR3 is CASSIGTGGIFSGANVLTF. CDR3 in DNA: TGTGCCAGTAGTATCGGTACAGGGGGTATATTCTCTGGGGCCAACGTCCTGACTTTC. Based on the CDR3 plus reference TRBV19 and TRBJ2-6, the full variable domain is DGGITQSPKYLFRKEGQNVTLSCEQNLNHDAMYWYRQDPGQGLRLIYYSQIVNDFQKGDIAEGYSVSREKKESFPLTVTSAQKNPTAFYLCASSIGTGGIFSGANVLTFGAGSRLTVL.

The J gene is TRBJ2-5, the V gene TRBV7-6; the D is unclear. The V end lost 1 base, the J end lost 5 bases, and 8 bases lay between the germline ends. CDR3 length: 13 amino acids. Germline loops: CDR1 SGHVS, CDR2 FNYEAQ. The CDR3 DNA reads as TGTGCCAGCAGCTTAGGCCCCCCGGAGACCCAGTACTTC. Translated, it gives CASSLGPPETQYF.

The CDR3 here is CASSRDRSRGEQYF. CDR3 bases: TGTGCCAGCAGTCGGGACAGGTCCAGAGGCGAGCAGTACTTC. The genes are TRBV2 and TRBJ2-5, with 8 bases matching TRBD1. The DNA end is a closer match to TRBJ2-7, so the J assignment may be wrong. CDR3 length: 14 residues. Germline CDR1 reads SNHLY; CDR2 reads FYNNEI.

V gene TRBV25-1 combines with J gene TRBJ2-1; D may be TRBD1 or TRBD2 (5 bases each). V was clipped by 3 bases and J by 6 bases, with 18 bases between them. Germline V gene sequence: CDR1 MGHDK, CDR2 SYGVNS. The CDR3 consists of 16 residues. CDR3 protein: CASSEVRASQGNEQFF. The CDR3, as DNA: TGTGCCAGCAGTGAGGTGAGGGCTAGCCAGGGCAATGAGCAGTTCTTC.

Notes on this clone: Different DNA sequences within this sample yield the same CDR3. The rearrangement uses TRBV5-1 and TRBJ2-1, with TRBD2 matching over 8 bases. CDR1 and CDR2 (germline): SGHRS, YFSETQ. The CDR3 loop spans 14 amino acids. V was pared by 1 base and J by 6 bases, with 3 bases of the junction left unmatched. CDR3 in amino acids: CASSLNSGTNEQFF. DNA of the CDR3: TGCGCCAGCAGCTTGAATAGCGGGACCAATGAGCAGTTCTTC.

CDR3 in amino acids: CASSLADRKYGYTF. In DNA form, the CDR3 reads TGTGCCAGCAGCTTAGCCGACAGAAAGTATGGCTACACCTTC. The gene calls are TRBV7-8 and TRBJ1-2; D is possibly TRBD1 (5 bases). The CDR3 is made up of 14 amino acids. The V and J ends lost 0 bases and 5 bases respectively, with 10 bases between them. CDR1 and CDR2 (germline): SGHVS, FQNEAQ. The full variable domain, its missing parts supplied by reference TRBV7-8 and TRBJ1-2, is GAGVSQSPRYKVAKRGQDVALRCDPISGHVSLFWYQQALGQGPEFLTYFQNEAQLDKSGLPSDRFFAERPEGSVSTLKIQRTQQEDSAVYLCASSLADRKYGYTFGSGTRLTVV.

CDR3 region: CASSLARAGVGEQYF. DNA of the CDR3: TGTGCCAGCAGCTTGGCAAGAGCGGGAGTGGGGGAGCAGTACTTC. J is TRBJ2-7 and V is TRBV7-2, with 8 bases that match TRBD2. The CDR3 contains 15 residues. CDR1 is SGHTA, CDR2 FQGNSA, per germline. The V segment lost 3 bases and the J segment 7 bases; nucleotides outside the gene matches: 11. Based on the CDR3 plus reference TRBV7-2 and TRBJ2-7, the full variable domain is GAGVSQSPSNKVTEKGKDVELRCDPISGHTALYWYRQSLGQGLEFLIYFQGNSAPDKSGLPSDRFSAERTGGSVSTLTIQRTQQEDSAVYLCASSLARAGVGEQYFGPGTRLTVT.

The chain employs TRBV18 and TRBJ1-5, with TRBD1 as a possible D gene (5 bases). Per germline, CDR1 KGHSH and CDR2 LQKENI. There are 17 residues in the CDR3. Trimming left V 3 bases short and J 9 bases short, with 24 bases between. CDR3 sequence: CASSPGGGTQGIRPQHF. For the CDR3, the DNA is TGTGCCAGCTCACCCGGAGGCGGGACCCAGGGAATCAGGCCCCAGCATTTT.

The J gene is TRBJ2-7, the V gene TRBV28, with D tentatively TRBD1 or TRBD2 (5 bases each). CDR1 is MDHEN, CDR2 SYDVKM, per germline. Trimming cost V 8 bases and J 2 bases, with 13 bases left between them. This CDR3 has 13 residues. The CDR3 DNA reads TGTGCCAGCTGGGGCCGGGGCCCCTACGAGCAGTACTTC. It is translated as CASWGRGPYEQYF. The full variable domain, its missing parts supplied by reference TRBV28 and TRBJ2-7, is DVKVTQSSRYLVKRTGEKVFLECVQDMDHENMFWYRQDPGLGLRLIYFSYDVKMKEKGDIPEGYSVSREKKERFSLILESASTNQTSMYLCASWGRGPYEQYFGPGTRLTVT.

The chain joins TRBV18 to TRBJ1-5, with a weak D call TRBD1 (5 bases). V was cut by 6 bases and J by 6 bases, with 15 bases left in between. Per the germline V gene, CDR1 is KGHSH and CDR2 is LQKENI. This CDR3 contains 14 residues. The CDR3 loop reads CASSLFEGTQPQHF. The CDR3 coding sequence is TGTGCCAGCTCCCTTTTTGAGGGGACTCAGCCCCAGCATTTT.

The chain is built from TRBV5-4 and TRBJ1-2, with unresolved D. The CDR3 extends over 13 amino acids. V shed 3 bases and J shed 3 bases, with 9 bases lying between them. Germline assignment: CDR1 SGHNT and CDR2 YYREEE (reference sequence). This chain's CDR3 is CASSSTGYYGYTF. In DNA, the CDR3 is TGTGCCAGCAGCTCTACCGGGTACTATGGCTACACCTTC.

This clone has just one count. The chain employs TRBV28 and TRBJ2-7; 9 nucleotides agree with TRBD1. Germline trimming cut 8 bases from V and 1 base from J; bases unmatched to any gene: 6. Per germline, CDR1 MDHEN and CDR2 SYDVKM. The CDR3 totals 14 residues. CDR3 in amino acids: CASYSGQGSYEQYF. DNA of the CDR3: TGTGCCAGCTACTCGGGACAGGGTTCCTACGAGCAGTACTTC.

The CDR3 coding sequence is TGTGCCAGCAGCAAAGGACAGGGTCGATATAGCAATCAGCCCCAGCATTTT. This codes for CASSKGQGRYSNQPQHF. This chain joins TRBV21-1 and TRBJ1-5; whether TRBD1, the table's D call, matches the DNA was not checked. TRBV21-1 is classified as a pseudogene. The CDR3 runs 17 residues.